The 17 T cell receptor beta chains given below trace back to one sample, sequenced in a study of CD8 T cells in Susac syndrome. It was with random hexamers that 0.5 to 1 ug RNA was reverse transcribed. TCRdb fed the immunoSEQ multiplex PCR reads into MiXCR, producing one record per CDR3 protein. In the table there are approximately 150,000 distinct CDR3 sequences, around 94% of which are singletons. Sequenced sample: CD4+ T cells from PBMCs. These receptor sequences come from a human donor in good health.

The chain joins TRBV5-1 to TRBJ1-1, with D uncertain. This CDR3 is 13 amino acids long. Germline-derived CDR1 and CDR2 are SGHRS and YFSETQ. V shed 0 bases and J shed 6 bases, with 9 bases lying between them. CDR3 sequence: CASSLEGLAEAFF. The CDR3 DNA reads as TGCGCCAGCAGCTTGGAAGGGTTGGCTGAAGCTTTCTTT.

The chain joins TRBV11-2 to TRBJ2-2, with 7 bases lining up with TRBD1. Germline loops: CDR1 SGHAT, CDR2 FQNNGV. The CDR3 extends over 18 amino acids. The junction had 16 bases not matched to a gene; V was cut back by 5 bases and J by 4 bases. The DNA of the CDR3 is TGTGCCAGCAGCCCATCCGACAGGGCTCCTTGGACCACCGGGGAGCTGTTTTTT. It is translated as CASSPSDRAPWTTGELFF.

This clonotype has a single count. V usage is TRBV5-1 and J usage is TRBJ2-7; TRBD2 matches 9 bases. V trimming: 0 bases; J trimming: 4 bases; junction bases outside the gene matches: 8. CDR3 length equals 16 residues. Germline loops: CDR1 SGHRS, CDR2 YFSETQ. In nucleotides, the CDR3 is TGCGCCAGCAGCTTGGCTCAAGCGGGAGGTTGGTACGAGCAGTACTTC. This translates into CASSLAQAGGWYEQYF.

V usage is TRBV5-6 and J usage is TRBJ2-7; 7 bases match TRBD2. V shed 2 bases, J shed 2 bases, and the junction held 7 bases outside the gene matches. The CDR3 loop spans 15 amino acids. Germline-derived CDR1 and CDR2 are SGHDT and YYEEEE. CDR3 loop: CASSLSGLGTYEQYF. The CDR3 DNA reads as TGTGCCAGCAGCTTAAGTGGACTAGGAACCTACGAGCAGTACTTC. Supplemented by reference TRBV5-6 and TRBJ2-7, the full variable domain reads DAGVTQSPTHLIKTRGQQVTLRCSPKSGHDTVSWYQQALGQGPQFIFQYYEEEERQRGNFPDRFSGHQFPNYSSELNVNALLLGDSALYLCASSLSGLGTYEQYFGPGTRLTVT.

This chain links TRBV28 with TRBJ1-1; the D gene is possibly TRBD1 (5 bases). The V end lost 7 bases, the J end lost 8 bases, and 17 bases lay between the germline ends. CDR3 length: 13 residues. Germline-derived CDR1 and CDR2 are MDHEN and SYDVKM. The CDR3, as DNA: TGTGCCAGCAACCGGGAGGGGAGCCTAGAAGCTTTCTTT. Translating it yields CASNREGSLEAFF.

This chain uses TRBV5-6 with TRBJ1-1; 7 bases are a match to TRBD1. Germline values: CDR1 SGHDT, CDR2 YYEEEE. The CDR3 covers 16 residues. V gave up 0 bases and J gave up 0 bases; unmatched junction bases: 5. CDR3 amino acids: CASSLAGDRLNTEAFF. As DNA, the CDR3 is TGTGCCAGCAGCTTGGCGGGGGACAGATTGAACACTGAAGCTTTCTTT.

This clonotype was detected only a few times. The CDR3 here is CASSLGQGNTEAFF. For the CDR3, the DNA is TGTGCCAGCAGCTTAGGCCAAGGTAACACTGAAGCTTTCTTT. The chain carries TRBV7-9 and TRBJ1-1; D is unresolved. The germline CDR1 and CDR2 sequences are SEHNR and FQNEAQ (reference sequence). Trimming pared 1 base from V and 2 bases from J, leaving 8 bases between. The CDR3 has 14 amino acids. Variable domain in full (rest from reference TRBV7-9 and TRBJ1-1): DTGVSQNPRHKITKRGQNVTFRCDPISEHNRLYWYRQTLGQGPEFLTYFQNEAQLEKSRLLSDRFSAERPKGSFSTLEIQRTEQGDSAMYLCASSLGQGNTEAFFGQGTRLTVV.

This chain joins TRBV24-1 and TRBJ2-5; tentatively, D is TRBD2 (5 bases). The V end was cut by 3 bases, the J end by 5 bases, with 12 bases between. There are 14 residues in the CDR3. Germline V gene lookup returns CDR1 KGHDR and CDR2 SFDVKD. CDR3 sequence reads: CATSDPRAGETQYF. CDR3 DNA: TGTGCCACCAGTGATCCCCGCGCGGGTGAGACCCAGTACTTC.

This rearrangement joins TRBV4-1 to TRBJ1-2; 7 bases match TRBD1. CDR1 and CDR2 (germline): MGHRA, YSYEKL. The CDR3 length is 14 residues. With V trimmed by 5 bases and J by 2 bases, 5 bases remained unmatched. CDR3 sequence: CASSEGAGNYGYTF. The CDR3 nucleotides read TGCGCCAGCAGCGAGGGGGCTGGGAACTATGGCTACACCTTC.

This clonotype was found once. This chain links TRBV11-2 with TRBJ1-1, with D hard to call. The germline V gene has CDR1 SGHAT and CDR2 FQNNGV. V was pared by 8 bases and J by 5 bases, with 18 bases between. This CDR3 has 14 residues. The CDR3 DNA reads as TGTGCCAGCCGGGCAATGTCGGGCAGGACTGAAGCTTTCTTT. Translating gives CASRAMSGRTEAFF.

The V call is TRBV19, the J call TRBJ2-3; 7 nucleotides agree with TRBD1. The trim removed 2 bases at V and 3 bases at J, leaving 8 bases unmatched. CDR1 LNHDA and CDR2 SQIVND come from the germline V gene (reference sequence). This CDR3 has 16 amino acids. CDR3 loop: CASSISGAGGTDTQYF. CDR3 bases: TGTGCCAGTAGTATATCCGGCGCAGGGGGAACAGATACGCAGTATTTT. Full variable domain (missing parts from reference TRBV19 and TRBJ2-3): DGGITQSPKYLFRKEGQNVTLSCEQNLNHDAMYWYRQDPGQGLRLIYYSQIVNDFQKGDIAEGYSVSREKKESFPLTVTSAQKNPTAFYLCASSISGAGGTDTQYFGPGTRLTVL.

The chain joins TRBV19 to TRBJ2-2, with 7 bases matching TRBD2. Trimming cost V 7 bases and J 6 bases; bases outside gene matches: 8. Germline CDR1 reads LNHDA; CDR2 reads SQIVND (reference sequence). The CDR3 has 14 residues. The chain's CDR3 is CASNSAGVAGELFF. CDR3 nucleotide sequence: TGTGCCAGTAACAGTGCGGGAGTGGCCGGGGAGCTGTTTTTT. Together with reference TRBV19 and TRBJ2-2, the CDR3 gives the full variable domain: DGGITQSPKYLFRKEGQNVTLSCEQNLNHDAMYWYRQDPGQGLRLIYYSQIVNDFQKGDIAEGYSVSREKKESFPLTVTSAQKNPTAFYLCASNSAGVAGELFFGEGSRLTVL.

The genes are TRBV7-9 and TRBJ2-7; TRBD2 matches at 11 bases. Germline V CDR1 and CDR2: SEHNR, FQNEAQ (reference sequence). J gave up 7 bases and V 5 bases, and 13 bases lay outside the gene matches. CDR3 size: 16 residues. Here the CDR3 DNA reads TGTGCCAGCAGCCCTCCCGGACTAGCGGGTCCTGGGGAGCAGTACTTC. This codes for CASSPPGLAGPGEQYF. The full variable domain, its missing parts supplied by reference TRBV7-9 and TRBJ2-7, is DTGVSQNPRHKITKRGQNVTFRCDPISEHNRLYWYRQTLGQGPEFLTYFQNEAQLEKSRLLSDRFSAERPKGSFSTLEIQRTEQGDSAMYLCASSPPGLAGPGEQYFGPGTRLTVT.

The chain joins TRBV20-1 to TRBJ1-2; D is perhaps TRBD1 (6 bases). V was clipped by 5 bases and J by 6 bases, with 16 bases between them. Per germline, CDR1 DFQATT and CDR2 SNEGSKA (reference sequence). The CDR3 covers 13 residues. In DNA form, the CDR3 reads TGCAGTGCTTCGCCGGGACAACATAATGGCTACACCTTC. It encodes CSASPGQHNGYTF.

The chain recombines TRBV4-2 with TRBJ2-7; D is unresolved. Deletions cut 0 bases from V and 4 bases from J, with 16 bases between. CDR1 LGHNA and CDR2 YNFKEQ come from the germline V gene. CDR3 length: 16 amino acids. The CDR3 DNA is TGTGCCAGCAGCCAAGATCGTATAGGCGCAGGATACGAGCAGTACTTC. Translated: CASSQDRIGAGYEQYF.

This sequence joins TRBV10-2 and TRBJ2-3; possibly TRBD2 for D (6 bases). The germline V gene has CDR1 WSHSY and CDR2 SAAADI. CDR3 length equals 15 residues. Trimming pared 3 bases from V and 3 bases from J, leaving 13 bases between. The CDR3 region is CASSEPGAGTDTQYF. The CDR3 DNA follows: TGCGCCAGCAGTGAACCGGGAGCAGGAACAGATACGCAGTATTTT.

V usage is TRBV9 and J usage is TRBJ2-1; 7 positions agree with TRBD2. CDR1 and CDR2 (germline): SGDLS, YYNGEE. CDR3 length: 13 amino acids. V trimming: 4 bases; J trimming: 6 bases; junction bases outside the gene matches: 4. This CDR3 is CASSRTSPNEQFF. In DNA, the CDR3 is TGTGCCAGCAGCAGGACTAGTCCCAATGAGCAGTTCTTC. Filled out from reference TRBV9 and TRBJ2-1, the complete variable domain reads DSGVTQTPKHLITATGQRVTLRCSPRSGDLSVYWYQQSLDQGLQFLIQYYNGEERAKGNILERFSAQQFPDLHSELNLSSLELGDSALYFCASSRTSPNEQFFGPGTRLTVL.